This TCR beta chain was recovered during a study of identical twins. TCRdb called the 5' RACE reads again in MiXCR, with one record for every CDR3 protein. The sample contains over 600,000 distinct CDR3 sequences, roughly 20% of which appear only once. This CDR3 comprises 15 residues. J gave up 5 bases and V 4 bases, and 8 bases lay outside the gene matches. From germline, CDR1 is SEHNR and CDR2 FQNEAQ (reference sequence). This clonotype appeared a few times. This same sample was also part of a study on T cells expressing NK-cell markers.

Sample: PBMCs. This chain connects TRBV7-9 to TRBJ1-1; 9 positions match TRBD1. This clonotype was sampled from a woman aged 18 to 35 in good health. In nucleotides, the CDR3 is TGTGCCAGCAGCTCGGGACAGGGTGACGGGACTGAAGCTTTCTTT. Protein: CASSSGQGDGTEAFF.